These 25 T cell receptor beta chains were sequenced from one sample in a study of CD8 T cells in ankylosing spondylitis (dated by TCRdb to about 2017). Library preparation employed 5' RACE. Sequencing was performed on an Illumina HiSeq 2500. TCRdb reanalyzed the raw reads on its own, using fastp at Q25 for trimming and MiXCR for clone calling, and kept in-frame beta chains. Rows with one shared CDR3 protein collapse into an entry with the most common genes and DNA. The sample table lists roughly 230,000 distinct CDR3 sequences, more than 15% of them with a count of one. Less than 35% of the sample is in the top ten clones. The specimen was blood, either unsorted or a sorted T cell fraction (not recorded which). The receptors were sampled from a male donor with ankylosing spondylitis or in good health (not recorded which).

This clonotype was counted between two and nine times. CDR3 DNA: TGTGCCAGCAGCCTAAGGCTGACACCAACCTACGAGCAGTACTTC. It is translated as CASSLRLTPTYEQYF. The chain links TRBV7-8 to TRBJ2-7; D not certain. Germline lookup yields CDR1 SGHVS and CDR2 FQNEAQ. Trimming pared 5 bases from V and 2 bases from J, leaving 16 bases between. The CDR3 totals 15 residues. The whole variable domain, remainder taken from reference TRBV7-8 and TRBJ2-7, is GAGVSQSPRYKVAKRGQDVALRCDPISGHVSLFWYQQALGQGPEFLTYFQNEAQLDKSGLPSDRFFAERPEGSVSTLKIQRTQQEDSAVYLCASSLRLTPTYEQYFGPGTRLTVT.

There are a few counts of this clonotype. The rearrangement links TRBV12-3 or TRBV12-4 to TRBJ1-2; D unresolved. The CDR3 sequence is 14 residues long. The V and J ends lost 1 base and 2 bases respectively, with 8 bases between them. The DNA of the CDR3 is TGTGCCAGCAGTTTAGTCGGAGTGAACTATGGCTACACCTTC. As protein: CASSLVGVNYGYTF.

The chain links TRBV6-1 to TRBJ2-3; 7 bases match TRBD2. J lost 4 bases, V lost 5 bases, and 15 bases had no gene match. Per the germline V gene, CDR1 is MNHNS and CDR2 is SASEGT. This CDR3 is 17 amino acids long. Written as DNA, the CDR3 is TGTGCCAGCAGTCCATCCATGGCGGGAGCCTCCTCAGATACGCAGTATTTT. Translating it yields CASSPSMAGASSDTQYF.

The rearrangement links TRBV20-1 to TRBJ2-7, with D possibly being TRBD2 (5 bases). This CDR3 has 18 amino acids. The V gene's germline CDR1 is DFQATT and CDR2 SNEGSKA (reference sequence). V lost 0 bases to trimming and J lost 1 base, with 22 bases between them. CDR3 protein: CSARDFFGGVGESYEQYF. In nucleotides, the CDR3 is TGCAGTGCTAGAGATTTCTTCGGTGGTGTGGGAGAATCCTACGAGCAGTACTTC.

This sequence joins TRBV7-9 and TRBJ2-1, with a tentative D call TRBD2 (5 bases). Trimming left V 3 bases short and J 0 bases short, with 12 bases between. Germline loops: CDR1 SEHNR, CDR2 FQNEAQ (reference sequence). CDR3 size: 16 residues. In DNA form, the CDR3 reads TGTGCCAGCAGCTTGGCCGACTACAGCTCCTACAATGAGCAGTTCTTC. It yields the protein CASSLADYSSYNEQFF. Based on the CDR3 plus reference TRBV7-9 and TRBJ2-1, the full variable domain is DTGVSQNPRHKITKRGQNVTFRCDPISEHNRLYWYRQTLGQGPEFLTYFQNEAQLEKSRLLSDRFSAERPKGSFSTLEIQRTEQGDSAMYLCASSLADYSSYNEQFFGPGTRLTVL.

The chain combines TRBV12-3 or TRBV12-4 with TRBJ2-1; unclear D gene. CDR3 length equals 13 residues. Trimming pared 2 bases from V and 5 bases from J, leaving 7 bases between. The CDR3 region is CASSLSRNNEQFF. The CDR3 region has the DNA TGTGCCAGCAGTTTATCTAGGAACAATGAGCAGTTCTTC.

The J gene is TRBJ1-1, the V gene TRBV20-1; D is uncertain. Trimming stripped 0 bases from V and 1 base from J, with 6 bases between. Germline loops: CDR1 DFQATT, CDR2 SNEGSKA (reference sequence). This CDR3 contains 13 residues. The DNA for the CDR3 is TGCAGTGCTAGAGATCGGTGGAACACTGAAGCTTTCTTT. Its translation is CSARDRWNTEAFF.

The chain carries TRBV25-1 and TRBJ2-5; no firm D call. V lost 3 bases to trimming and J lost 5 bases, with 10 bases between them. The CDR3 is 13 residues long. Germline V CDR1 and CDR2: MGHDK, SYGVNS. The CDR3 protein is CASSDMSRETQYF. The CDR3, as DNA: TGTGCCAGCAGTGATATGTCGCGGGAGACCCAGTACTTC.

This clonotype was detected a few times. The chain links TRBV14 to TRBJ2-1; the D is unclear. Trimming left V 7 bases short and J 4 bases short, with 11 bases between. CDR3 size: 13 residues. Looked up from germline, CDR1 is SGHDN and CDR2 is FVKESK. CDR3 residues: CASTADNYNEQFF. The CDR3 DNA is TGTGCCAGCACCGCCGACAATTACAATGAGCAGTTCTTC.

This clonotype was picked up a small number of times. This chain uses TRBV20-1 with TRBJ2-7; TRBD1 might be the D (6 bases). CDR1 is DFQATT and CDR2 is SNEGSKA in the germline V gene (reference sequence). The CDR3 sequence is 15 residues long. Trimming cost V 0 bases and J 3 bases, with 15 bases left between them. In DNA, the CDR3 is TGCAGTGCTAGAGATGTGGGGCAGGGGAGCTACGAGCAGTACTTC. It is translated as CSARDVGQGSYEQYF.

CDR3 protein: CASSLPVSTSGSVGEQFF. The CDR3 DNA follows: TGTGCCAGCAGCTTACCTGTGTCGACTAGCGGGAGCGTTGGTGAGCAGTTCTTC. This chain uses TRBV7-3 with TRBJ2-1, with 12 positions matching TRBD2. Germline-derived CDR1 and CDR2 are SGHTA and FQGTGA. The CDR3 contains 18 residues. Losses at the gene ends were 2 bases for V and 9 bases for J; bases not matched to a gene: 14.

This clonotype has only a few counts. The gene calls are TRBV27 and TRBJ2-7; 7 bases fit TRBD1. The V segment lost 4 bases and the J segment 3 bases; nucleotides outside the gene matches: 12. Germline assignment: CDR1 MNHEY and CDR2 SMNVEV (reference sequence). This CDR3 has 16 residues. CDR3: CASSSPPDRADYEQYF. In DNA form, the CDR3 reads TGTGCCAGCAGTTCCCCTCCAGACAGGGCGGACTACGAGCAGTACTTC.

This clonotype occurred a few times. The chain uses TRBV12-3 or TRBV12-4 and TRBJ2-5; TRBD1 matches at 8 bases. V dropped 5 bases and J dropped 3; count of bases not matched to a gene: 5. CDR3 length: 14 amino acids. CDR3 in amino acids: CASSRTGLEETQYF. DNA for the CDR3: TGTGCCAGCAGTAGGACAGGGCTAGAAGAGACCCAGTACTTC.

On this clonotype itself: With a much larger clone just one base away, this may be a read error. The DNA of the CDR3 is TGCGCCAGCAGCCAAGTTTCCCCCGAGACAGGGAGAGGCTACACCTTC. Amino acid sequence: CASSQVSPETGRGYTF. The rearrangement joins TRBV4-1 to TRBJ1-2; 7 bases are a match to TRBD1. Germline V gene data show CDR1 as MGHRA and CDR2 as YSYEKL. This CDR3 region has 16 residues. V was clipped by 1 base and J by 8 bases; unmatched bases: 13.

This clonotype occurred a few times. This chain links TRBV15 with TRBJ2-1, with 9 bases aligning to TRBD2. Trimming cost V 5 bases and J 8 bases; bases outside gene matches: 4. There are 13 residues in the CDR3. CDR1 and CDR2 (germline): LNHNV, YYDKDF (reference sequence). CDR3 DNA sequence: TGTGCCACCAGCGCGGGAGGGTTCGATGAGCAGTTCTTC. Protein sequence: CATSAGGFDEQFF.

This clonotype was seen many times. The chain combines TRBV7-6 with TRBJ2-1; unclear D gene. The germline gives CDR1 SGHVS, CDR2 FNYEAQ. The CDR3 sequence is 15 residues long. V was clipped by 1 base and J by 4 bases, with 11 bases between them. DNA of the CDR3: TGTGCCAGCAGCTTAGGGGTAGAGACGTACAATGAGCAGTTCTTC. Its translation is CASSLGVETYNEQFF.

The chain joins TRBV12-3 or TRBV12-4 to TRBJ1-2; TRBD1 agrees at 7 bases. There are 13 residues in the CDR3. With V trimmed by 4 bases and J by 8 bases, 7 bases remained unmatched. As DNA, the CDR3 is TGTGCCAGCAGTTCACGACAGGGCAGCGGCTACACCTTC. This sequence encodes CASSSRQGSGYTF.

This clonotype was detected a few times. V is TRBV27 and J is TRBJ2-1, with a possible D match to TRBD2 (6 bases). V was pared by 5 bases and J by 4 bases, with 18 bases between. Germline CDR1 MNHEY, CDR2 SMNVEV (reference sequence). The CDR3 runs 16 residues. The CDR3 region has the DNA TGTGCCAGCAGTATTGACCAGTTGGGAGGATACAATGAGCAGTTCTTC. It codes for CASSIDQLGGYNEQFF.

This clonotype turned up a few times. The V and J genes are TRBV6-2 or TRBV6-3 and TRBJ2-4; maybe TRBD2 (5 bases). The CDR3 has 18 amino acids. Germline lookup yields CDR1 MNHEY and CDR2 SVGEGT. The germline V and J ends were trimmed by 8 bases and 0 bases, with 23 bases remaining between them. CDR3 nucleotide sequence: TGTGCCAGCCGGCGCCCCCCGGACGGAGGATTAGCCAAAAACATTCAGTACTTC. It translates to CASRRPPDGGLAKNIQYF.

The chain has TRBV28 and TRBJ2-3; 7 nucleotides align to TRBD2. In germline, CDR1 is MDHEN, CDR2 SYDVKM. Germline trimming cut 7 bases from V and 4 bases from J; bases unmatched to any gene: 8. CDR3 length: 14 amino acids. Here the CDR3 DNA reads TGTGCCAGCAATTGGGGGAGGGAGGCAGATACGCAGTATTTT. This encodes CASNWGREADTQYF.

This clonotype was counted many times. This sequence joins TRBV2 and TRBJ1-5; 11 bases line up with TRBD1. V gave up 6 bases and J gave up 5 bases; unmatched junction bases: 6. The CDR3 contains 15 residues. The germline V gene has CDR1 SNHLY and CDR2 FYNNEI. CDR3 loop: CASSPGQGGDQPQHF. The CDR3 DNA follows: TGTGCCAGCAGCCCGGGACAGGGGGGAGATCAGCCCCAGCATTTT.

Turning to this clonotype: Being one base from a much bigger clone, this may be a read error. The chain joins TRBV28 to TRBJ1-6, with D possibly being TRBD1 (6 bases). CDR1 is MDHEN, CDR2 SYDVKM, per germline. The ends were cut back, 7 bases at V and 4 bases at J, with 32 bases in the middle. The CDR3 contains 21 residues. The CDR3, as DNA: TGTGCCAGCAACCCAGTGTATGGGTACCAATCAACAGGGCCGTATAATTCACCCCTCCACTTT. It translates to CASNPVYGYQSTGPYNSPLHF.

V gene TRBV12-3 or TRBV12-4 combines with J gene TRBJ2-3, with 8 bases matching TRBD1. V lost 6 bases, J lost 2 bases, and 7 bases stayed unmatched. The CDR3 is made up of 15 amino acids. The CDR3 loop reads CASSPGQAYTDTQYF. The CDR3 DNA reads TGTGCCAGCAGCCCGGGACAGGCATACACAGATACGCAGTATTTT.

The genes are TRBV12-3 or TRBV12-4 and TRBJ2-1, with a weak D call TRBD1 (6 bases). The CDR3 extends over 15 amino acids. Trimming removed 5 bases from V and 0 bases from J, with 11 bases in between. Written as DNA, the CDR3 is TGTGCCAGCAGTGCCTGGACAGTCTCCTACAATGAGCAGTTCTTC. Its translation: CASSAWTVSYNEQFF.

The chain recombines TRBV10-2 with TRBJ2-1; 8 bases are a match to TRBD2. V gave up 10 bases and J gave up 9 bases; unmatched junction bases: 5. From germline, CDR1 is WSHSY and CDR2 SAAADI. The CDR3 length is 11 residues. The CDR3 bases are TGCGCCACAGCGGGAGCCGGTGAGCAGTTCTTC. Protein product: CATAGAGEQFF.